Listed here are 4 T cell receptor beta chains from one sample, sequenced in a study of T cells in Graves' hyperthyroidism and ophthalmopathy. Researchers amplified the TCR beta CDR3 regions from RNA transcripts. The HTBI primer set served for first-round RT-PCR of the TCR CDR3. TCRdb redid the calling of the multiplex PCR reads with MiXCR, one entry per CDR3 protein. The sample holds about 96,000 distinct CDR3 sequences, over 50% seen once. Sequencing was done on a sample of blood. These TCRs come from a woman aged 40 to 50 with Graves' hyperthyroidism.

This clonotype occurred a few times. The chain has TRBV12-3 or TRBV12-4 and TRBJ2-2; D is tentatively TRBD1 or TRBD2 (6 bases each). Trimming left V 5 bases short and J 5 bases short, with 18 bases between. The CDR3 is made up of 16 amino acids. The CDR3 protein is CASSPPQGLTTGELFF. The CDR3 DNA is TGTGCCAGCAGTCCGCCACAGGGACTGACTACCGGGGAGCTGTTTTTT.

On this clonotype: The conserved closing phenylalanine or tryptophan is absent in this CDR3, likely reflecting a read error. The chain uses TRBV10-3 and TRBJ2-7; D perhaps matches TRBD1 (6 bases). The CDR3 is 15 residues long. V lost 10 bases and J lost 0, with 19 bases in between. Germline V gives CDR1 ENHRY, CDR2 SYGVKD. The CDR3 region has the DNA TGTGCCACCATGAGAGGAGACAGGCCCTCCTACGAGCAGTACCTC. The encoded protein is CATMRGDRPSYEQYL.

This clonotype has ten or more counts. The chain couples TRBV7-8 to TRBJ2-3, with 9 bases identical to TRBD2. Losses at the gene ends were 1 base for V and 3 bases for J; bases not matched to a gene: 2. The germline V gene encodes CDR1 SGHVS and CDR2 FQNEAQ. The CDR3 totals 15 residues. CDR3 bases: TGTGCCAGCAGCTTAGGACTAGCGGCAACAGATACGCAGTATTTT. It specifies CASSLGLAATDTQYF.

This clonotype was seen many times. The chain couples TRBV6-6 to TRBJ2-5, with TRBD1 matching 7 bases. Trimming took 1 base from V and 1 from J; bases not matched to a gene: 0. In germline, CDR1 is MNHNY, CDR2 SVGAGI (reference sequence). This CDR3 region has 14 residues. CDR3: CASSYWDSQETQYF. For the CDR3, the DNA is TGTGCCAGCAGTTACTGGGACAGCCAAGAGACCCAGTACTTC.